A single sample is the source of the 4 T cell receptor beta chains below, sequenced in a study of CD8+CD57+ T cells in acquired aplastic anemia. Using genomic DNA as the template, TCR beta VDJ and CDR3 profiling was carried out. In TCRdb, the reads were re-called with MiXCR into one record per CDR3 protein. The top ten clones hold around 45% of a sample with roughly 160,000 distinct CDR3 sequences, 71% of them seen once. Patients chosen for sequencing had CD8+CD57+ cells that had expanded, as shown by flow cytometry. The sequenced material came from sorted CD4+, CD8+, or CD8+CD57+ T cells (not recorded which) from PBMCs. These receptors all come from a human donor with aplastic anemia.

V usage is TRBV7-2 and J usage is TRBJ2-3, with D perhaps matching TRBD1 (6 bases). CDR1 is SGHTA, CDR2 FQGNSA, per germline. With 4 bases removed from V and 5 bases from J, the gap between germline ends came to 13 bases. CDR3 length equals 14 residues. The CDR3 region is CASSSQTGGDTQYF. The CDR3 DNA reads as TGTGCCAGCAGCTCCCAGACAGGAGGAGATACGCAGTATTTT. Full variable domain (remainder filled in from reference TRBV7-2 and TRBJ2-3): GAGVSQSPSNKVTEKGKDVELRCDPISGHTALYWYRQSLGQGLEFLIYFQGNSAPDKSGLPSDRFSAERTGGSVSTLTIQRTQQEDSAVYLCASSSQTGGDTQYFGPGTRLTVL.

This chain uses TRBV20-1 with TRBJ2-1, with 9 bases fitting TRBD2. This CDR3 has 17 amino acids. V dropped 0 bases and J dropped 3; count of bases not matched to a gene: 9. Germline V gene lookup returns CDR1 DFQATT and CDR2 SNEGSKA (reference sequence). DNA for the CDR3: TGCAGTGCTAGAGATTATGGCGGGAGGGGGCTCTACAATGAGCAGTTCTTC. Translated: CSARDYGGRGLYNEQFF.

The V gene is TRBV7-2, the J gene TRBJ2-5; 13 bases fit TRBD2. Germline CDR1 reads SGHTA; CDR2 reads FQGNSA. The length of the CDR3 is 14 residues. V was pared by 6 bases and J by 5 bases, with 3 bases of the junction left unmatched. In DNA form, the CDR3 reads TGTGCCAGCAGACCGACTAGCGGGGGGGAGACCCAGTACTTC. This sequence encodes CASRPTSGGETQYF.

This clonotype was detected only once. This rearrangement joins TRBV9 to TRBJ2-3; D is unclear. This CDR3 has 12 residues. Germline V gives CDR1 SGDLS, CDR2 YYNGEE. Trimming took off 7 bases at V and 2 bases at J, with 8 bases between the two ends. The CDR3 DNA follows: TGTGCCAGCGGCCGTTACACAGATACGCAGTATTTT. This gives the protein CASGRYTDTQYF.